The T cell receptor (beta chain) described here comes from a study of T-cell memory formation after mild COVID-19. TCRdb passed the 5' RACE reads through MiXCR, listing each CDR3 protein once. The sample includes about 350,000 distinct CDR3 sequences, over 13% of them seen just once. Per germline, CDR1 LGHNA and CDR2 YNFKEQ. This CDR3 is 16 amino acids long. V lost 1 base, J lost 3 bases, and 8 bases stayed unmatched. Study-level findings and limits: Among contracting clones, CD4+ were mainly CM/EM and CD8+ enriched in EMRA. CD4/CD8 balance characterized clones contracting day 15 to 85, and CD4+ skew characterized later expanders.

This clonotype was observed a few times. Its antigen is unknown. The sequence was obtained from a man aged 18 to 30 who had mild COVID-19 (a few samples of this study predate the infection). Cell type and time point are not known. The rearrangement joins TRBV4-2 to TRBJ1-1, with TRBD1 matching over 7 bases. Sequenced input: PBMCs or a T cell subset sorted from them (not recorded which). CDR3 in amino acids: CASSQGDWQGDTEAFF. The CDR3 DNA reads TGTGCCAGCAGCCAAGGTGATTGGCAGGGGGACACTGAAGCTTTCTTT.